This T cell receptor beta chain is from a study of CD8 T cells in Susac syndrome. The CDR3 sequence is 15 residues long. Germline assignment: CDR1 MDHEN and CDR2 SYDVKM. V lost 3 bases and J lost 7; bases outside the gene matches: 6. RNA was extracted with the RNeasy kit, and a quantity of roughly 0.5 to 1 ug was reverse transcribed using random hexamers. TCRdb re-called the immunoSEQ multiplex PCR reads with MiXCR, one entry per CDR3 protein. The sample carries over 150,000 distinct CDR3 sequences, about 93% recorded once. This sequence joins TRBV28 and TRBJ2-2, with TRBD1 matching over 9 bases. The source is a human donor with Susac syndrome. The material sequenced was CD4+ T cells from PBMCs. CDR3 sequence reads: CASSFRGQGLGELFF. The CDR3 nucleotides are TGTGCCAGCAGTTTTAGGGGACAGGGCCTCGGGGAGCTGTTTTTT.